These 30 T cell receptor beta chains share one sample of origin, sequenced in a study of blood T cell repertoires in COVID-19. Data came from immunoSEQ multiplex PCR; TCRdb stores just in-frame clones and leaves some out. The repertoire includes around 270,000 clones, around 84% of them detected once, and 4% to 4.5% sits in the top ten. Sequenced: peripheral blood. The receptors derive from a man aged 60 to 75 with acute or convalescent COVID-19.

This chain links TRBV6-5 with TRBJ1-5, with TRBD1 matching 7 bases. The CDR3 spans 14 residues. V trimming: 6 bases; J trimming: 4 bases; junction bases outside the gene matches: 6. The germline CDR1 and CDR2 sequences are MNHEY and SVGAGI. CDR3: CASSPGQLNQPQHF. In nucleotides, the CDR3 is TGTGCCAGCAGCCCGGGACAGTTAAATCAGCCCCAGCATTTT.

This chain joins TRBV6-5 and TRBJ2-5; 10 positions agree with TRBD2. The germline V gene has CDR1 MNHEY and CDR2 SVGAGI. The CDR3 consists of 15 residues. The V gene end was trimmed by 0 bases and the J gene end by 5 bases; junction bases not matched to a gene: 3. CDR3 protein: CASSYSLAGAETQYF. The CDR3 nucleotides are TGTGCCAGCAGTTACTCGCTAGCGGGGGCGGAGACCCAGTACTTC.

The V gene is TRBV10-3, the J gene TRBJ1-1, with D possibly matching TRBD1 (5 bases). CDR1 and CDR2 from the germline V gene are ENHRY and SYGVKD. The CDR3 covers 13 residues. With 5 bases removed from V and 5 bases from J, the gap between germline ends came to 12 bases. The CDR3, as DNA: TGTGCCATCAGTCCGACAGTGCCGACTGAAGCTTTCTTT. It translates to CAISPTVPTEAFF.

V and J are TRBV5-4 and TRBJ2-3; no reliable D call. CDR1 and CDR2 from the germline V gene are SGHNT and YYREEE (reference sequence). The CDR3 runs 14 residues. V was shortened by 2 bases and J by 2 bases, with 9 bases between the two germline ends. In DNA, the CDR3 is TGTGCCAGCAGCTTTCCGACTCCCACAGATACGCAGTATTTT. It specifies CASSFPTPTDTQYF.

CDR3 loop: CASSEFRGPNTEAFF. The CDR3 DNA sequence: TGTGCCAGCAGTGAATTTAGGGGGCCGAACACTGAAGCTTTCTTT. This rearrangement joins TRBV6-1 to TRBJ1-1; TRBD1 matches 7 bases. CDR1 is MNHNS and CDR2 is SASEGT in the germline V gene. With 2 bases clipped from V and 1 base from J, the junction kept 4 bases outside the gene matches. This CDR3 comprises 15 residues.

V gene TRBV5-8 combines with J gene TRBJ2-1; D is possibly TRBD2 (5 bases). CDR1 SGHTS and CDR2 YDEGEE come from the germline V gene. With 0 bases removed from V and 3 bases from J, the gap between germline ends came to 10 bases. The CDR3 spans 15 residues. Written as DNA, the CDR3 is TGTGCCAGCAGCTTGGACGCGGGTTACTACAATGAGCAGTTCTTC. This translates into CASSLDAGYYNEQFF.

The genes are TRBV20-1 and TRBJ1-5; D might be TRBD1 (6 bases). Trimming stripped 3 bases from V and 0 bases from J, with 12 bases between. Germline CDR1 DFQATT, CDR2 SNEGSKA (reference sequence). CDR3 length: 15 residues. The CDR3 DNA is TGCAGTGCTAGTGGCCAGGGGTATAGCAATCAGCCCCAGCATTTT. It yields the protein CSASGQGYSNQPQHF.

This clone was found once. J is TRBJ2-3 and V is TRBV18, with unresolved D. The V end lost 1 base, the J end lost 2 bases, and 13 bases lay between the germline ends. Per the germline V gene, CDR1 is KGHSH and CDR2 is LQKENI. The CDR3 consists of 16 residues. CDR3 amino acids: CASSPQQILNTDTQYF. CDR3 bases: TGTGCCAGCTCACCACAGCAAATCCTCAACACAGATACGCAGTATTTT. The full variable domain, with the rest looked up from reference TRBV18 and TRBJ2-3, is NAGVMQNPRHLVRRRGQEARLRCSPMKGHSHVYWYRQLPEEGLKFMVYLQKENIIDESGMPKERFSAEFPKEGPSILRIQQVVRGDSAAYFCASSPQQILNTDTQYFGPGTRLTVL.

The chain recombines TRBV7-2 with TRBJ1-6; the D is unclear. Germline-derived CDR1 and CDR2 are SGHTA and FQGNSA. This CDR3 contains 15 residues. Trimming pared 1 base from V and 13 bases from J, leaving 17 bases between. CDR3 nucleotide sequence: TGTGCCAGCAGCTTAGGCGGGAGTAGTCCGGGGCCCCTCCACTTT. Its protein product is CASSLGGSSPGPLHF.

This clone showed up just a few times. The CDR3 sequence is CASSKEGLASSGANVLTF. The CDR3, as DNA: TGTGCCAGCAGCAAAGAGGGACTAGCGAGCTCTGGGGCCAACGTCCTGACTTTC. The chain links TRBV7-3 to TRBJ2-6; 10 positions match TRBD2. There are 18 residues in the CDR3. With 5 bases clipped from V and 0 bases from J, the junction kept 7 bases outside the gene matches. Per the germline V gene, CDR1 is SGHTA and CDR2 is FQGTGA.

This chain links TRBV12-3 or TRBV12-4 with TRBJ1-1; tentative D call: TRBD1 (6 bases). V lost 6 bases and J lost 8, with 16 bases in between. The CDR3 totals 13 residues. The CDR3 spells CASSLQGDLEAFF. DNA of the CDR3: TGTGCCAGCAGCCTACAGGGCGATTTGGAAGCTTTCTTT.

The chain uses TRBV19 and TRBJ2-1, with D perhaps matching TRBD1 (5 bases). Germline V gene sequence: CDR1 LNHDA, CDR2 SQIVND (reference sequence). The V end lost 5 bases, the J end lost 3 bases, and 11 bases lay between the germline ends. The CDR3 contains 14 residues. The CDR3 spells CASSARTNYNEQFF. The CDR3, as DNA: TGTGCCAGTAGTGCCAGGACAAACTACAATGAGCAGTTCTTC.

The DNA for the CDR3 is TGTGCCAGCAGTGAACGGGGGGGGGTGAAAGGTTCACCCCTCCACTTT. This gives the protein CASSERGGVKGSPLHF. The chain employs TRBV6-1 and TRBJ1-6, with D tentatively TRBD1 (5 bases). Trimming shortened V by 2 bases and J by 9 bases, and 17 bases separated the two germline ends. Germline lookup yields CDR1 MNHNS and CDR2 SASEGT. The CDR3 loop spans 16 amino acids.

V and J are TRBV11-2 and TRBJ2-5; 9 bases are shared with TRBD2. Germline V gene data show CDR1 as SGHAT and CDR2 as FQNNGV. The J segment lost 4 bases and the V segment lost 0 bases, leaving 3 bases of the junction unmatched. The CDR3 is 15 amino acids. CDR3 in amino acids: CASSLEAGGGETQYF. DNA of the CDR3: TGTGCCAGCAGCTTAGAAGCGGGGGGCGGAGAGACCCAGTACTTC.

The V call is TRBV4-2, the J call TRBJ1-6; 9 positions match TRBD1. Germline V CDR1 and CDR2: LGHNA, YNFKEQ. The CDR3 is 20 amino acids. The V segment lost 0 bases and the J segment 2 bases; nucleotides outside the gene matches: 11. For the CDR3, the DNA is TGTGCCAGCAGCCAAGATTATATGGGACAGGGATTCACCTATAATTCACCCCTCCACTTT. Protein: CASSQDYMGQGFTYNSPLHF.

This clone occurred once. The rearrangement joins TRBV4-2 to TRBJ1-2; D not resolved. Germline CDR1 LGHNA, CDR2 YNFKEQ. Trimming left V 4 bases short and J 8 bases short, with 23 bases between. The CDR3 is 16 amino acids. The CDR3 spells CASSLEAGGRDYGYTF. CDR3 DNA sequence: TGTGCCAGCAGCCTAGAGGCAGGTGGGAGAGATTACGGCTACACCTTC.

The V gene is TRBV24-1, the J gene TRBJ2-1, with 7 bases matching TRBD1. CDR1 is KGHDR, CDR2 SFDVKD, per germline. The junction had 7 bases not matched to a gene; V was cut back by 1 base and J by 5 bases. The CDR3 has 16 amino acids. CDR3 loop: CATSDFDRTGDNEQFF. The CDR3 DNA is TGTGCCACCAGTGATTTTGACCGGACAGGCGACAATGAGCAGTTCTTC.

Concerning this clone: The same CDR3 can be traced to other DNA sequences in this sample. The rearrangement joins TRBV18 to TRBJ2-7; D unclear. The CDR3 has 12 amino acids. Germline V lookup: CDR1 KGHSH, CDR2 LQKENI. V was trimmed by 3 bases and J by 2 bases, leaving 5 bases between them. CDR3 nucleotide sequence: TGTGCCAGCTCACCGACTGCCTACGAGCAGTACTTC. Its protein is CASSPTAYEQYF.

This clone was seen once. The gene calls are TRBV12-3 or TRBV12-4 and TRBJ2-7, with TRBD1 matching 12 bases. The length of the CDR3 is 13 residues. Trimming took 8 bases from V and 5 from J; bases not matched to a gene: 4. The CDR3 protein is CASWDRGPHEQYF. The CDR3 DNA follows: TGTGCCAGCTGGGACAGGGGGCCCCACGAGCAGTACTTC.

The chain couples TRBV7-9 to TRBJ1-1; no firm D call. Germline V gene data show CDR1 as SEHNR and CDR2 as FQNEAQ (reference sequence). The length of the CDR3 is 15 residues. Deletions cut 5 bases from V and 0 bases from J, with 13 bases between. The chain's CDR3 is CASSHTGYMNTEAFF. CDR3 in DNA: TGTGCCAGCAGCCACACCGGGTACATGAACACTGAAGCTTTCTTT.

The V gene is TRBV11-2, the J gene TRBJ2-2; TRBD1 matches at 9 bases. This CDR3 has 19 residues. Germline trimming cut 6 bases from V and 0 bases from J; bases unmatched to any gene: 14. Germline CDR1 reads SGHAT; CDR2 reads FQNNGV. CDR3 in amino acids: CASRYLRKDRGANTGELFF. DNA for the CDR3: TGTGCCAGCAGATATCTGCGAAAGGACAGGGGCGCGAACACCGGGGAGCTGTTTTTT.

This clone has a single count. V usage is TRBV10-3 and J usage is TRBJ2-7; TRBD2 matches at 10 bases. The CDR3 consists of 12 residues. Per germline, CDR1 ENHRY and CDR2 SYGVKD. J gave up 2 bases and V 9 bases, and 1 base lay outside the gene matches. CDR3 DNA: TGTGCCATGAGCGGGGGGGCCTACGAGCAGTACTTC. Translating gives CAMSGGAYEQYF.

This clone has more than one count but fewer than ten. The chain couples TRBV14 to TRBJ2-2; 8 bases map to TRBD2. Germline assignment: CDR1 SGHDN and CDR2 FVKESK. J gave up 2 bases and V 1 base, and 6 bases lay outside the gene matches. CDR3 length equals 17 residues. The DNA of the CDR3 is TGTGCCAGCAGCCAAGGTAGCGGGGCTCCTAACACCGGGGAGCTGTTTTTT. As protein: CASSQGSGAPNTGELFF. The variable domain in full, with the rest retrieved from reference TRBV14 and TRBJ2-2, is EAGVTQFPSHSVIEKGQTVTLRCDPISGHDNLYWYRRVMGKEIKFLLHFVKESKQDESGMPNNRFLAERTGGTYSTLKVQPAELEDSGVYFCASSQGSGAPNTGELFFGEGSRLTVL.

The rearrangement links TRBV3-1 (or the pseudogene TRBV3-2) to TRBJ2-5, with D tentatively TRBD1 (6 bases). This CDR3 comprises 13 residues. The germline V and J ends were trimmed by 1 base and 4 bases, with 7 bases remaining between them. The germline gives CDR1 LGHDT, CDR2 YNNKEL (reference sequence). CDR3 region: CASSQGGGETQYF. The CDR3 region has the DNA TGTGCCAGCAGCCAAGGAGGGGGAGAGACCCAGTACTTC.

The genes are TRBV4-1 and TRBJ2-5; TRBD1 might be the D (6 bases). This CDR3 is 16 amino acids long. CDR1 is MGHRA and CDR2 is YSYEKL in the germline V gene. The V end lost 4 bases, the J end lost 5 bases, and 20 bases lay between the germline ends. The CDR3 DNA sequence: TGCGCCAGCAGCCCTCCCCGAACAGGGCTGTGGGAGACCCAGTACTTC. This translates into CASSPPRTGLWETQYF.

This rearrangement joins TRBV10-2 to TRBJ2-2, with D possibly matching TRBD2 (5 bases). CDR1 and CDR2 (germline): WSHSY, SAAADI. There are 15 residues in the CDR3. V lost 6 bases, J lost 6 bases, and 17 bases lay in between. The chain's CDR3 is CASRNARDHPGELFF. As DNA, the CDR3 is TGCGCCAGCAGAAATGCCCGGGATCACCCCGGGGAGCTGTTTTTT.

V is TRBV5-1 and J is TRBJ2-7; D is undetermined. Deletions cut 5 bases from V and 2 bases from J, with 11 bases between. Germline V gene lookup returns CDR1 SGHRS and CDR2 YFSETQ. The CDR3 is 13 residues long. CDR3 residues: CASSAAVPYEQYF. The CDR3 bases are TGCGCCAGCAGTGCCGCGGTCCCCTACGAGCAGTACTTC.

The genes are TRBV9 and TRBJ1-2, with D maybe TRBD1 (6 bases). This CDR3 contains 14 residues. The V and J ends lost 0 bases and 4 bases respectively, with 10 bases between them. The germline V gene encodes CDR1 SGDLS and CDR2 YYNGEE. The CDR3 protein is CASSVVDRSYGYTF. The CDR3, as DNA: TGTGCCAGCAGCGTAGTTGACAGGAGCTATGGCTACACCTTC.

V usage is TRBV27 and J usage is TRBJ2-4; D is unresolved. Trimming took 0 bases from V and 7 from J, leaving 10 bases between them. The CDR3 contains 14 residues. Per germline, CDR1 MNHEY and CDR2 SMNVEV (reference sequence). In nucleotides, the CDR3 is TGTGCCAGCAGTTTATCGACAAGGTCGAACATTCAGTACTTC. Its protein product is CASSLSTRSNIQYF.

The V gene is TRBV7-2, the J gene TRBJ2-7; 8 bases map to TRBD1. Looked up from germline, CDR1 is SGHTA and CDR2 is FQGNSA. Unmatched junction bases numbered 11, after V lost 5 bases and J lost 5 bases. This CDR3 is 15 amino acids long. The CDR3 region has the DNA TGTGCCAGCAGCCCGCTGGGACAGGTGAACCACGAGCAGTACTTC. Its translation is CASSPLGQVNHEQYF.